This TCR beta chain was documented in a study of regulatory T cells in long-lasting Graves disease. V lost 6 bases and J lost 5, with 11 bases in between. The CDR3 spans 14 residues. Per germline, CDR1 MNHEY and CDR2 SVGEGT. The time point is: newly diagnosed GD, antithyroid drugs for less than 3 months. PBMC-derived RNA was used for the TCR library. Study-wide findings and caveats: The researchers studied only peripheral blood, not thyroid tissue.

This clonotype appeared a few times. Its antigen is not identified. Relying on iRepertoire HTBI primers and Arm-PCR of CDR3 regions, the team built TCR beta libraries. TCRdb re-called the multiplex PCR reads with MiXCR, one entry per CDR3 protein. The sample has around 250,000 distinct CDR3 sequences, under 20% seen once; the top ten hold approximately 15%. These data are also associated with another study on T cells in Graves' hyperthyroidism and ophthalmopathy. That paper states: No progression to ophthalmopathy during 18 months of follow-up defined stable disease. First-round RT-PCR targeting the TCR CDR3 was performed with the HTBI primer set. Blood also carried most thyroid clonotypes expanded above 0.001.

This TCR derives from a woman aged 30 to 39 with Graves disease. Sequencing used peripheral blood mononuclear cells (PBMCs), obtained at new diagnosis, from a patient treated with antithyroid drugs. V is TRBV6-2 or TRBV6-3 and J is TRBJ1-6, with D possibly being TRBD1 (5 bases). This chain's CDR3 is CASRAGRNNSPLHF. Written as DNA, the CDR3 is TGTGCCAGCAGGGCAGGGAGAAATAATTCACCCCTCCACTTT.